This T cell receptor (beta chain) is drawn from a study of shared clonotypes between healthy human individuals. Findings of the study overall: Sampling included only blood; tissue repertoires likely differ. Clonotype sharing among the donors was expected to vary with sequencing depth.

The method was immunoSEQ multiplex PCR; TCRdb's version includes in-frame clones alone and lacks a portion of them. The sample has about 2.4 million clones, 93% seen once. The germline CDR1 and CDR2 sequences are MDHEN and SYDVKM. This CDR3 is 17 amino acids long. Trimming took off 3 bases at V and 2 bases at J, with 20 bases between the two ends. As regards this clone: The antigen is undetermined.

Donors were healthy HIV-negative adults without recently reported acute infections or vaccinations. This chain uses TRBV28 with TRBJ2-7; a possible D gene is TRBD2 (5 bases). The TCR sequence derives from a man in his late teens or twenties in good health. Some clones in this sample may be carry-over from other donors' samples. The sample taken for sequencing was naive CD4+ T cells from PBMCs. Subset in this sample: CD45RA+ positively selected. CDR3 DNA: TGTGCCAGCAGTTTGCGGGTATCGGTAACGGTGGCCTACGAGCAGTACTTC. Translating it yields CASSLRVSVTVAYEQYF.